This T cell receptor (beta chain) is from a study of spatial heterogeneity in lung cancer. As for the study in general: Sequencing consistently turned up more beta-chain sequences than alpha-chain sequences. As counted in raw reads, each unique TCR and UMI combination appeared more than ten times on average. General study points: Alpha chain coverage of tumor T cells was estimated at 6.5% to 7.5%, and beta chain coverage at approximately 13%. In tumors, expanded intratumoral alpha and beta TCR counts tracked mutation counts.

The germline V gene encodes CDR1 SGHRS and CDR2 YFSETQ. V shed 7 bases and J 2 bases; nucleotides not matched to a gene: 5. The CDR3 is made up of 13 amino acids. Of note for this clonotype: Its target is unknown.

One entry per CDR3 protein, called by TCRdb with MiXCR from the 5' RACE reads. The table records about 6,300 distinct CDR3 sequences, 1% to 1.5% of them present only once. Time point here: sample taken at primary tumor resection. Unsorted whole RNA from tumor, nontumor lung or frozen PBMC underwent sequencing. This clonotype was sampled from a male donor with early-stage non-small cell lung cancer. Sequenced material: lung tumor tissue, taken at surgery. The rearrangement joins TRBV5-1 to TRBJ2-7, with 8 bases that match TRBD1. The CDR3 is CASWTGNTYEQYF. For the CDR3, the DNA is TGCGCCAGCTGGACAGGGAATACCTACGAGCAGTACTTC.